A single sample is the source of the 24 T cell receptor beta chains below, sequenced in a study of T cell changes during pregnancy in multiple sclerosis. Measured with immunoSEQ multiplex PCR; TCRdb has only the in-frame clones, and not every one. The table has about 100,000 clones, just over 90% seen once. This sample comprised peripheral blood, obtained in the second trimester of pregnancy. The receptors were sampled from a female donor in good health, enrolled as a control in a pregnancy study.

V usage is TRBV7-9 and J usage is TRBJ2-5, with TRBD1 as a possible D gene (8 bases). Germline loops: CDR1 SEHNR, CDR2 FQNEAQ (reference sequence). Trimming removed 4 bases at V and 7 bases at J, with 22 bases between. This CDR3 is 16 amino acids long. The CDR3 DNA sequence: TGTGCCAGCAGCTACAGGGGGTACGGTTCGGGGGGGACCCAGTACTTC. Encoded protein: CASSYRGYGSGGTQYF.

The V call is TRBV7-9, the J call TRBJ2-7; TRBD1 matches at 9 bases. The ends lost 5 bases at V and 4 bases at J; junction bases unmatched: 6. This CDR3 is built from 14 residues. Looked up from germline, CDR1 is SEHNR and CDR2 is FQNEAQ (reference sequence). CDR3 sequence (DNA): TGTGCCAGCAGCCCGGACAGGGGTTGGTACGAGCAGTACTTC. This encodes CASSPDRGWYEQYF.

The V gene is TRBV7-2, the J gene TRBJ1-1; 7 bases match TRBD1. V trimming: 0 bases; J trimming: 4 bases; junction bases outside the gene matches: 5. CDR1 and CDR2 from the germline V gene are SGHTA and FQGNSA. This CDR3 contains 15 residues. The CDR3 nucleotides are TGTGCCAGCAGCTTAGCAGAACAGGGGACCACTGAAGCTTTCTTT. This encodes CASSLAEQGTTEAFF.

V is TRBV6-6 and J is TRBJ1-1; 10 bases line up with TRBD1. The J segment lost 9 bases and the V segment lost 0 bases, leaving 7 bases of the junction unmatched. Germline V gene lookup returns CDR1 MNHNY and CDR2 SVGAGI (reference sequence). The CDR3 consists of 15 residues. The CDR3 region is CASSYSGTGELQAFF. In DNA form, the CDR3 reads TGTGCCAGCAGTTACTCTGGGACAGGGGAGCTCCAAGCTTTCTTT.

DNA for the CDR3: TGTGCCAGCAGTTTAATACAGGTCGCTGGGGCCAACGTCCTGACTTTC. This sequence encodes CASSLIQVAGANVLTF. The chain uses TRBV28 and TRBJ2-6, with D maybe TRBD1 (5 bases). The V end was cut by 2 bases, the J end by 2 bases, with 10 bases between. Per germline, CDR1 MDHEN and CDR2 SYDVKM. The CDR3 is 16 residues long. Based on the CDR3 plus reference TRBV28 and TRBJ2-6, the full variable domain is DVKVTQSSRYLVKRTGEKVFLECVQDMDHENMFWYRQDPGLGLRLIYFSYDVKMKEKGDIPEGYSVSREKKERFSLILESASTNQTSMYLCASSLIQVAGANVLTFGAGSRLTVL.

The chain combines TRBV6-5 with TRBJ1-1; D remains unclear. Germline CDR1 and CDR2: MNHEY and SVGAGI. There are 16 residues in the CDR3. Trimming removed 2 bases from V and 4 bases from J, with 17 bases in between. The CDR3 DNA reads as TGTGCCAGCAGTTACCTTCAGCGCACAAGAGGCACTGAAGCTTTCTTT. Protein product: CASSYLQRTRGTEAFF.

This chain connects TRBV18 to TRBJ2-2; tentative D call: TRBD1 (5 bases). The V and J ends lost 0 bases and 9 bases respectively, with 11 bases between them. The CDR3 is 14 amino acids. Per the germline V gene, CDR1 is KGHSH and CDR2 is LQKENI. This CDR3 reads CASSPPQGRRELFF. DNA of the CDR3: TGTGCCAGCTCACCACCTCAGGGAAGGCGGGAGCTGTTTTTT.

A single count supports this clone. The chain has TRBV6-5 and TRBJ2-6; D unclear. Germline assignment: CDR1 MNHEY and CDR2 SVGAGI. The CDR3 has 15 amino acids. The V gene lost 2 bases and the J gene lost 0 bases, with 5 bases spanning the gap. In DNA form, the CDR3 reads TGTGCCAGCAGTTACCGGAGCTCTGGGGCCAACGTCCTGACTTTC. Amino acid sequence: CASSYRSSGANVLTF.

This clone was counted only a few times. The chain carries TRBV30 and TRBJ1-1, with unresolved D. The V end lost 1 base, the J end lost 0 bases, and 12 bases lay between the germline ends. The CDR3 covers 15 residues. Germline V gene sequence: CDR1 GTSNPN, CDR2 SVGIG (reference sequence). The CDR3 DNA reads as TGTGCCTGGAGTGCCCCCGCGGGCATGAACACTGAAGCTTTCTTT. Its translation: CAWSAPAGMNTEAFF.

The V and J genes are TRBV27 and TRBJ1-5, with TRBD1 as a possible D gene (5 bases). CDR1 is MNHEY and CDR2 is SMNVEV in the germline V gene (reference sequence). The CDR3 consists of 12 residues. V lost 9 bases, J lost 10 bases, and 16 bases lay in between. The CDR3 sequence: CASSEMGGPQHF. CDR3 DNA sequence: TGTGCCAGTTCGGAAATGGGGGGACCCCAGCATTTT.

In its sample, this clone was seen once. The V call is TRBV7-2, the J call TRBJ2-7; weak D call: TRBD2 (5 bases). V was cut by 5 bases and J by 0 bases, with 20 bases left in between. The CDR3 has 17 residues. Germline loops: CDR1 SGHTA, CDR2 FQGNSA. This CDR3 is CASSARSPGSASYEQYF. DNA for the CDR3: TGTGCCAGCAGCGCCAGAAGCCCGGGTAGCGCCTCCTACGAGCAGTACTTC.

In regard to this clone: At one end the junction does not follow the germline gene, possibly because of a read error. V and J are TRBV5-1 and TRBJ2-3; D perhaps matches TRBD2 (7 bases). This CDR3 has 13 residues. The V gene's germline CDR1 is SGHRS and CDR2 YFSETQ. The DNA of the CDR3 is TGCGCCAGCAGCTGGGGGCCAGCGGGGCCCGATCATTTT. It is translated as CASSWGPAGPDHF.

The genes are TRBV6-1 and TRBJ1-1, with a tentative D call TRBD1 (5 bases). CDR1 is MNHNS and CDR2 is SASEGT in the germline V gene. The CDR3 covers 13 residues. Trimming left V 5 bases short and J 4 bases short, with 11 bases between. DNA for the CDR3: TGTGCCAGCAGTCTAAGTGGGGCCACTGAAGCTTTCTTT. It specifies CASSLSGATEAFF.

This chain links TRBV15 with TRBJ2-1; a weak D match, TRBD2 (6 bases). This CDR3 contains 14 residues. Trimming shortened V by 0 bases and J by 8 bases, and 11 bases separated the two germline ends. Germline V gene data show CDR1 as LNHNV and CDR2 as YYDKDF (reference sequence). This chain's CDR3 is CATSRELASDEQFF. CDR3 nucleotide sequence: TGTGCCACCAGCAGAGAACTGGCTAGCGATGAGCAGTTCTTC.

This rearrangement joins TRBV6-1 to TRBJ1-1; D perhaps matches TRBD1 (6 bases). The germline CDR1 and CDR2 sequences are MNHNS and SASEGT. The ends were cut back, 6 bases at V and 5 bases at J, with 16 bases in the middle. This CDR3 region has 14 residues. The CDR3 bases are TGTGCCAGCAGCTGGGACATAGGGCGGACTGAAGCTTTCTTT. Its translation is CASSWDIGRTEAFF.

CDR3 coding DNA: TGTGCCACCAGCAGTACCCAGGGGGCGGCTTTCTTT. It translates to CATSSTQGAAFF. The chain couples TRBV15 to TRBJ1-1; 8 bases map to TRBD1. Germline CDR1 and CDR2: LNHNV and YYDKDF (reference sequence). This CDR3 is 12 amino acids long. The ends lost 3 bases at V and 11 bases at J; junction bases unmatched: 5.

In nucleotides, the CDR3 is TGTGCCGGAAAGAGGGACAGGGGGAATTCACCCCTCCACTTT. This codes for CAGKRDRGNSPLHF. J is TRBJ1-6 and V is TRBV6-5, with 11 bases fitting TRBD1. This CDR3 is built from 14 residues. V shed 11 bases and J 7 bases; nucleotides not matched to a gene: 7. Germline V lookup: CDR1 MNHEY, CDR2 SVGAGI.

J is TRBJ1-2 and V is TRBV7-9, with 7 bases lining up with TRBD1. This CDR3 spans 17 amino acids. Germline V gives CDR1 SEHNR, CDR2 FQNEAQ (reference sequence). V was clipped by 5 bases and J by 0 bases; unmatched bases: 12. The CDR3 region has the DNA TGTGCCAGCAGCCCAGCCGGGGGACAGCTAGCTAACTATGGCTACACCTTC. Its protein product is CASSPAGGQLANYGYTF.

This chain connects TRBV15 to TRBJ1-1; D unclear. The germline gives CDR1 LNHNV, CDR2 YYDKDF (reference sequence). Between the trimmed V and J ends, which lost 5 bases and 1 base, there was a span of 14 bases. This CDR3 contains 15 residues. The DNA for the CDR3 is TGTGCCACCAGCCCAGATCCGGGAGCGAACACTGAAGCTTTCTTT. This encodes CATSPDPGANTEAFF.

This chain joins TRBV7-8 and TRBJ2-5; 9 nucleotides match TRBD2. V was clipped by 4 bases and J by 2 bases; unmatched bases: 8. The CDR3 totals 16 residues. The germline V gene has CDR1 SGHVS and CDR2 FQNEAQ. The CDR3 DNA reads TGTGCCAGCAGCTCATTTAGCGGGGGAGTACAAGAGACCCAGTACTTC. Translating gives CASSSFSGGVQETQYF.

The rearrangement links TRBV2 to TRBJ1-2; possible D gene TRBD1, 6 bases. Germline values: CDR1 SNHLY, CDR2 FYNNEI. V was pared by 4 bases and J by 5 bases, with 11 bases between. CDR3 length equals 13 residues. CDR3 DNA sequence: TGTGCCAGCAGTGCAACCAGGGGATATGGCTACACCTTC. Protein product: CASSATRGYGYTF.

This clone has just one count. The chain has TRBV6-5 and TRBJ2-1; D not certain. Germline CDR1 reads MNHEY; CDR2 reads SVGAGI. CDR3 size: 16 residues. V lost 3 bases to trimming and J lost 3 bases, with 15 bases between them. The CDR3 DNA reads as TGTGCCAGCAGTTATAGAGGCTCCAACATCTACAATGAGCAGTTCTTC. This gives the protein CASSYRGSNIYNEQFF.

The gene calls are TRBV7-2 and TRBJ2-5; perhaps TRBD2 as D (5 bases). Trimming shortened V by 0 bases and J by 2 bases, and 13 bases separated the two germline ends. The germline V gene has CDR1 SGHTA and CDR2 FQGNSA. CDR3 length: 16 amino acids. CDR3 region: CASSLAGGAVQETQYF. As DNA, the CDR3 is TGTGCCAGCAGCTTAGCGGGTGGAGCGGTTCAAGAGACCCAGTACTTC.

V is TRBV5-1 and J is TRBJ2-3; TRBD1 agrees at 11 bases. CDR3 size: 16 residues. Germline assignment: CDR1 SGHRS and CDR2 YFSETQ. The J segment lost 4 bases and the V segment lost 0 bases, leaving 4 bases of the junction unmatched. In nucleotides, the CDR3 is TGCGCCAGCAGCTTGGCGGGACAGGGGGTCGCAGATACGCAGTATTTT. This encodes CASSLAGQGVADTQYF.